The rows below give T cell receptor beta chains drawn from one sample of a study of blood T cell repertoires in COVID-19. This table comes from immunoSEQ multiplex PCR, and its TCRdb copy is limited to in-frame clones, with some not included. The sample records 150,000 or so clones, roughly 84% being singletons. The sequenced material came from PBMCs or T cells enriched from blood (not recorded which). The receptors were sampled from a man between 60 and 75 years old who had recovered from COVID-19. CDR3s include the opening cysteine and the closing phenylalanine or tryptophan. A D gene is named only where the DNA matches it firmly. Not every row has a clone size; where given, it reads once, few, many or a size class.

cdr3_aa | cdr3_nt | clone_size | j_call | v_call | d_call
CATTGTRTLSYNEQFF | TGTGCCACCACGGGGACTAGGACCCTATCCTACAATGAGCAGTTCTTC | NA | TRBJ2-1 | TRBV2 | TRBD2
CASSQPGLAGGWNEQFF | TGCGCCAGCAGCCAACCTGGACTAGCGGGAGGGTGGAATGAGCAGTTCTTC | few | TRBJ2-1 | TRBV4-1 | TRBD2
CASSLVAGADNQPQHF | TGTGCCAGCAGCTTAGTGGCAGGGGCCGATAATCAGCCCCAGCATTTT | NA | TRBJ1-5 | TRBV7-9 | NA
CASSAGTSGLQETQYF | TGTGCCAGCAGCGCAGGGACTAGCGGACTCCAAGAGACCCAGTACTTC | NA | TRBJ2-5 | TRBV2 | TRBD2
CASSVQGSQGYTF | TGTGCCAGCAGTGTACAGGGGAGTCAAGGCTACACCTTC | NA | TRBJ1-2 | TRBV25-1 | TRBD1
CASSVEGSAYEQYF | TGTGCCAGCAGCGTGGAGGGGTCTGCCTACGAGCAGTACTTC | few | TRBJ2-7 | TRBV9 | NA
CASSLRPGGTNSPLHF | TGTGCCAGCAGTTTACGGCCAGGGGGTACGAATTCACCCCTCCACTTT | NA | TRBJ1-6 | TRBV28 | TRBD1
CASSIRTGGRTEAFF | TGTGCCAGCAGCATTCGGACAGGGGGAAGGACTGAAGCTTTCTTT | NA | TRBJ1-1 | TRBV14 | TRBD1
CATSGNSADTQYF | TGTGCCACCAGTGGTAATTCAGCAGATACGCAGTATTTT | NA | TRBJ2-3 | TRBV24-1 | NA
CASSEDRVATNEKLFF | TGTGCCAGCAGTGAGGACAGGGTTGCAACTAATGAAAAACTGTTTTTT | NA | TRBJ1-4 | TRBV2 | TRBD1
CASSLGGGGYTF | TGCGCCAGCAGCCTGGGGGGAGGTGGCTACACCTTC | NA | TRBJ1-2 | TRBV5-1 | NA
CASSQDRGQPQHF | TGTGCCAGCAGCCAAGATCGAGGACAGCCCCAGCATTTT | NA | TRBJ1-5 | TRBV3-1/TRBV3-2 | NA
CATRLAGDTDTQYF | TGTGCCACCAGACTAGCGGGAGACACAGATACGCAGTATTTT | NA | TRBJ2-3 | TRBV10-3 | TRBD2
CASSIGIGEQFF | TGTGCCAGTAGTATAGGGATCGGGGAGCAGTTCTTC | NA | TRBJ2-1 | TRBV19 | NA
CASSRASGRETQYF | TGTGCCAGTAGTAGGGCTAGCGGGAGAGAGACCCAGTACTTC | NA | TRBJ2-5 | TRBV19 | TRBD2
CASSQVGTGSYGYTF | TGTGCCAGCAGCCAAGTCGGGACAGGCTCCTATGGCTACACCTTC | once | TRBJ1-2 | TRBV3-1/TRBV3-2 | TRBD1
CASSLGGHRGRWTDTQYF | TGTGCTAGCAGCTTAGGAGGACACAGGGGGCGCTGGACAGATACGCAGTATTTT | NA | TRBJ2-3 | TRBV7-7 | TRBD1
CASSQQTGLNTEAFF | TGTGCCAGCAGCCAACAGACAGGCTTGAACACTGAAGCTTTCTTT | once | TRBJ1-1 | TRBV4-2 | NA
CASSVLNYGYTF | TGTGCCAGCAGTGTCTTGAACTATGGCTACACCTTC | NA | TRBJ1-2 | TRBV25-1 | NA
CAITPGQGINYGYTF | TGTGCCATTACACCGGGACAGGGGATTAACTATGGCTACACCTTC | NA | TRBJ1-2 | TRBV10-3 | TRBD1
CASSPSGLAGGSNEQFF | TGTGCCAGTAGTCCCTCGGGACTAGCGGGAGGTTCCAATGAGCAGTTCTTC | few | TRBJ2-1 | TRBV19 | TRBD2
CASSLAQGSSGNTIYF | TGTGCCAGCAGCTTAGCCCAGGGAAGCTCTGGAAACACCATATATTTT | NA | TRBJ1-3 | TRBV7-6 | NA
CASSQDRVGNTIYF | TGTGCCAGCAGCCAAGACAGGGTCGGAAACACCATATATTTT | NA | TRBJ1-3 | TRBV3-1/TRBV3-2 | NA
CASSLGASTGWTPLHF | TGTGCCAGCAGCTTAGGCGCTTCAACAGGGTGGACACCCCTCCACTTT | NA | TRBJ1-6 | TRBV7-8 | NA
CASSRLAPNTGELFF | TGTGCCAGCAGTCGTCTAGCGCCTAACACCGGGGAGCTGTTTTTT | NA | TRBJ2-2 | TRBV27 | NA
CASSQGVQETQYF | TGTGCCAGCAGTCAGGGGGTCCAAGAGACCCAGTACTTC | few | TRBJ2-5 | TRBV5-4 | TRBD1
CASSPQGFGVYDEQYF | TGCGCCAGCAGCCCCCAGGGGTTCGGGGTCTACGACGAGCAGTACTTC | NA | TRBJ2-7 | TRBV5-1 | NA